This TCR beta chain was identified during a study of blood T cell repertoires in COVID-19 (dated by TCRdb to the early 2020s). Broadly, across the study: Samples from collaborators originated in the United States, Italy and Spain and spanned both the acute and convalescent phases of COVID-19. The material from the prospective study consisted of cDNA or gDNA derived from T cells, B-cell-depleted T cells, or PBMCs. The dataset comprised deeply sampled blood TCRbeta repertoires from subjects exposed to, actively infected with, or recovered from COVID-19. The repertoires were released in a freely available public database meant as a resource for research on the immune response to SARS-CoV-2. Samples came from the ongoing ImmuneRACE study (first 160 participants) plus 1,254 subjects from 6 global collaborators. A de-identified subject ID, COVID-19 status, age in years and sex were almost always included in the sample metadata. Where HLA class I and class II types were available, the types were taken from metadata supplied by the sample provider, not from assay-based typing. What the work shows at the level of the full study, not this receptor alone: How much clinical and demographic metadata was included differed by source and by participant, and the metadata was provided uncurated.

According to the germline V gene, CDR1 reads SGDLS and CDR2 reads YYNGEE. V is cut by 3 bases and J by 0 bases, and the space between the germline ends is 10 bases. Including the terminal cysteine and phenylalanine, the CDR3 comprises 14 residues. The only DNA kept is the CDR3, 42 bases in frame from the first base. The immunoSEQ Assay, a bias-controlled multiplex PCR, was used to amplify TCRbeta CDR3 regions from genomic DNA. The study's own analysis went as follows. The number of nucleated cells in each sample was estimated by amplification of reference gene primers within the assay. To quantify the absolute abundance of each unique TCRbeta CDR3 rearrangement, sequence reads were collapsed and filtered. For each sample, productive Simpson clonality was calculated as the square root of Simpson's diversity index across productive rearrangements. TCRdb took this table from immuneACCESS and kept in-frame rearrangements with V and J called. Such tables lack part of the clones; where checked against another copy, unresolved V genes explain under half of the gap, and the rest is unexplained. From that table come the V and J calls and clone size; the DNA was used to work out D and trimming. The table for this sample lists roughly 300,000 clones; 87% of them were counted only once. About 6% of the sample lies in the top ten.

Enrolling through a virtual design, the prospective study's participants ranged in age from roughly 18 to 95 years and lived across about two dozen United States geographic areas. In the prospective study, participants were assigned to cohorts based on the clinical history participants reported in a screening survey and a study questionnaire. Recovered participants in ImmuneRACE Cohort 3 were defined by two consecutive negative NP/OP PCR tests, clearance by a healthcare professional, or resolution of symptoms. In the prospective study, mobile phlebotomists collected whole blood, serum and a nasopharyngeal or oropharyngeal swab from each participant. Participants in the prospective study had the option to provide additional blood draws and questionnaires over a roughly two-month period. Blood samples from the prospective study were shipped frozen or at room temperature prior to DNA extraction. About this clone itself: Its antigen remains unidentified. Base qualities were left out, and no much larger clone turns up one base away.

The chain uses TRBV9 and TRBJ2-7; tentative D gene TRBD1, with 6 bases matching. This TCR was sampled from a woman aged 30 to 39 who had recovered from COVID-19. The sequenced sample was PBMCs or T cells enriched from blood (not recorded which). The nucleotide sequence reads as follows: TGTGCCAGCAGCGCACAGGGTTACTCCTACGAGCAGTACTTC. This sequence encodes CASSAQGYSYEQYF.